The 19 T cell receptor beta chains in this list originate from one sample, sequenced in a study of T cell changes during pregnancy in multiple sclerosis. Method: immunoSEQ multiplex PCR; TCRdb's copy keeps in-frame clones and lacks some. The sample lists about 70,000 clones, 85% to 95% occurring once. The source was CD4+ T cells from peripheral blood mononuclear cells, collected after pregnancy. These TCRs come from a female donor with multiple sclerosis, enrolled in a pregnancy study.

The chain links TRBV18 to TRBJ2-3; TRBD2 aligns across 9 bases. The germline V gene has CDR1 KGHSH and CDR2 LQKENI. CDR3 size: 16 residues. Trimming took 3 bases from V and 3 from J; bases not matched to a gene: 7. In nucleotides, the CDR3 is TGTGCCAGCTCACCGGTTAGCGGGAGATTTACAGATACGCAGTATTTT. Translating it yields CASSPVSGRFTDTQYF.

The rearrangement uses TRBV5-1 and TRBJ2-7; TRBD2 might be the D (6 bases). Germline CDR1 and CDR2: SGHRS and YFSETQ. There are 12 residues in the CDR3. Trimming removed 3 bases at V and 4 bases at J, with 8 bases between. Here the CDR3 reads CASSSGAYEQYF. As DNA, the CDR3 is TGCGCCAGCAGCTCGGGAGCATACGAGCAGTACTTC.

The rearrangement uses TRBV5-4 and TRBJ1-2; D is ambiguous. Trimming took 5 bases from V and 4 from J, leaving 15 bases between them. The V gene's germline CDR1 is SGHNT and CDR2 YYREEE (reference sequence). The CDR3 consists of 14 residues. The DNA of the CDR3 is TGTGCCAGCAGAGAGAAACGGAGCCCCTATGGCTACACCTTC. Translation: CASREKRSPYGYTF.

V is TRBV28 and J is TRBJ2-1, with TRBD2 identical over 8 bases. The trim removed 5 bases at V and 7 bases at J, leaving 7 bases unmatched. The CDR3 sequence is 14 residues long. Germline V gene sequence: CDR1 MDHEN, CDR2 SYDVKM. CDR3 bases: TGTGCCAGCAGTCCCGAGCGGGAGTGGAATGAGCAGTTCTTC. This encodes CASSPEREWNEQFF.

The chain carries TRBV6-4 and TRBJ1-5; TRBD1 agrees at 7 bases. Germline assignment: CDR1 MRHNA and CDR2 SNTAGT. The CDR3 is 17 amino acids. V shed 3 bases and J 7 bases; nucleotides not matched to a gene: 15. The CDR3 DNA reads TGTGCCAGCAGTGAACGACAGGGCTATCTCTATTACCAGCCCCAGCATTTT. Its translation: CASSERQGYLYYQPQHF.

V is TRBV2 and J is TRBJ2-1, with TRBD2 as a possible D gene (5 bases). Germline CDR1 reads SNHLY; CDR2 reads FYNNEI. Trimming took 9 bases from V and 10 from J, leaving 13 bases between them. CDR3 length: 11 residues. CDR3 sequence (DNA): TGTGCCAGTACTAGGACCAGCGAGCAGTTCTTC. Amino acid sequence: CASTRTSEQFF.

In its sample, this clone was seen once. The gene calls are TRBV29-1 and TRBJ2-3; D possibly corresponds to TRBD2 (6 bases). Deletions cut 1 base from V and 3 bases from J, with 11 bases between. CDR1 is SQVTM, CDR2 ANQGSEA, per germline. The CDR3 loop spans 14 amino acids. CDR3 nucleotide sequence: TGCAGCGTTGAAGGGGGCGGGAATACAGATACGCAGTATTTT. Translated: CSVEGGGNTDTQYF.

V is TRBV10-3 and J is TRBJ2-5; D may be TRBD1 (6 bases). Germline lookup yields CDR1 ENHRY and CDR2 SYGVKD. The CDR3 consists of 15 residues. Trimming stripped 2 bases from V and 9 bases from J, with 19 bases between. The CDR3 DNA reads TGTGCCATCAGTGAGGGACAGTCGACCGTTGAGCCCCAGTACTTC. Amino acids: CAISEGQSTVEPQYF.

The chain has TRBV5-4 and TRBJ2-2; D is perhaps TRBD1 (6 bases). Deletions cut 2 bases from V and 8 bases from J, with 16 bases between. From germline, CDR1 is SGHNT and CDR2 YYREEE (reference sequence). This CDR3 is 15 amino acids long. CDR3 bases: TGTGCCAGCAGCTTTGCCGGCAGGGGCGGGGGGGAGCTGTTTTTT. Translation: CASSFAGRGGGELFF.

This rearrangement joins TRBV15 to TRBJ1-5; D is unclear. CDR3 length equals 15 residues. V lost 1 base, J lost 0 bases, and 7 bases lay in between. Germline V CDR1 and CDR2: LNHNV, YYDKDF (reference sequence). CDR3 DNA sequence: TGTGCCACCAGCAGAGGAGGGAATAGCAATCAGCCCCAGCATTTT. It yields the protein CATSRGGNSNQPQHF.

This CDR3 is CASSLTGINEKLFF. The CDR3 nucleotides read TGCGCCAGCAGCTTAACAGGGATTAATGAAAAACTGTTTTTT. This rearrangement joins TRBV5-1 to TRBJ1-4, with D tentatively TRBD1 (6 bases). Germline values: CDR1 SGHRS, CDR2 YFSETQ. Trimming removed 2 bases at V and 4 bases at J, with 9 bases between. The CDR3 length is 14 residues.

The chain couples TRBV19 to TRBJ1-1, with a possible D match to TRBD1 (6 bases). CDR3 length: 16 amino acids. Trimming removed 2 bases at V and 5 bases at J, with 18 bases between. Germline lookup yields CDR1 LNHDA and CDR2 SQIVND (reference sequence). CDR3 in DNA: TGTGCCAGTAGTATAACAACAGGGATAGGAAATACTGAAGCTTTCTTT. Protein sequence: CASSITTGIGNTEAFF. The full variable domain, with the rest looked up from reference TRBV19 and TRBJ1-1, is DGGITQSPKYLFRKEGQNVTLSCEQNLNHDAMYWYRQDPGQGLRLIYYSQIVNDFQKGDIAEGYSVSREKKESFPLTVTSAQKNPTAFYLCASSITTGIGNTEAFFGQGTRLTVV.

The chain recombines TRBV11-2 with TRBJ2-1, with 11 bases lining up with TRBD2. Germline CDR1 reads SGHAT; CDR2 reads FQNNGV. This CDR3 is built from 19 residues. V shed 5 bases, J shed 0 bases, and the junction held 12 bases outside the gene matches. This chain's CDR3 is CASSILAGASKSSYNEQFF. The CDR3 region has the DNA TGTGCCAGCAGCATACTAGCGGGAGCTTCAAAAAGCTCCTACAATGAGCAGTTCTTC.

The gene calls are TRBV9 and TRBJ1-5, with D perhaps matching TRBD1 (6 bases). The CDR3 totals 14 residues. Deletions cut 3 bases from V and 5 bases from J, with 12 bases between. In germline, CDR1 is SGDLS, CDR2 YYNGEE. CDR3 region: CASSEGGGHQPQHF. The CDR3 nucleotides are TGTGCCAGCAGCGAGGGGGGGGGTCATCAGCCCCAGCATTTT. The full variable domain, rest sourced from reference TRBV9 and TRBJ1-5, is DSGVTQTPKHLITATGQRVTLRCSPRSGDLSVYWYQQSLDQGLQFLIQYYNGEERAKGNILERFSAQQFPDLHSELNLSSLELGDSALYFCASSEGGGHQPQHFGDGTRLSIL.

V is TRBV27 and J is TRBJ2-3; TRBD1 might be the D (5 bases). Looked up from germline, CDR1 is MNHEY and CDR2 is SMNVEV (reference sequence). The CDR3 sequence is 14 residues long. Trimming shortened V by 6 bases and J by 0 bases, and 10 bases separated the two germline ends. CDR3 DNA sequence: TGTGCCAGCAGGGACACAGGTAGCACAGATACGCAGTATTTT. Translated: CASRDTGSTDTQYF.

The V and J genes are TRBV18 and TRBJ1-4; no definite D call. In germline, CDR1 is KGHSH, CDR2 LQKENI. V lost 2 bases, J lost 6 bases, and 7 bases lay in between. This CDR3 is built from 13 residues. DNA for the CDR3: TGTGCCAGCTCACCAGGGAGGGATGAAAAACTGTTTTTT. Translating it yields CASSPGRDEKLFF.

This sequence joins TRBV28 and TRBJ2-7; 14 bases are shared with TRBD2. This CDR3 has 15 residues. The junction had 10 bases not matched to a gene; V was cut back by 5 bases and J by 10 bases. The V gene's germline CDR1 is MDHEN and CDR2 SYDVKM. The CDR3 region is CASSPPGTSGRSQYF. In DNA form, the CDR3 reads TGTGCCAGCAGTCCCCCCGGGACTAGCGGGAGAAGTCAGTACTTC. Drawing the rest from reference TRBV28 and TRBJ2-7, the complete variable domain is DVKVTQSSRYLVKRTGEKVFLECVQDMDHENMFWYRQDPGLGLRLIYFSYDVKMKEKGDIPEGYSVSREKKERFSLILESASTNQTSMYLCASSPPGTSGRSQYFGPGTRLTVT.

This sequence joins TRBV5-6 and TRBJ2-7, with TRBD1 as a possible D gene (6 bases). The CDR3 has 14 residues. V was clipped by 3 bases and J by 1 base, with 11 bases between them. In germline, CDR1 is SGHDT, CDR2 YYEEEE. In nucleotides, the CDR3 is TGTGCCAGCAGCTCGCTGGGACAATCCTACGAGCAGTACTTC. Its translation is CASSSLGQSYEQYF. Combining the CDR3 with reference TRBV5-6 and TRBJ2-7 gives the whole variable domain DAGVTQSPTHLIKTRGQQVTLRCSPKSGHDTVSWYQQALGQGPQFIFQYYEEEERQRGNFPDRFSGHQFPNYSSELNVNALLLGDSALYLCASSSLGQSYEQYFGPGTRLTVT.

The chain combines TRBV30 with TRBJ2-2; TRBD1 matches at 8 bases. The CDR3 is made up of 16 amino acids. The junction had 6 bases not matched to a gene; V was cut back by 2 bases and J by 1 base. Germline loops: CDR1 GTSNPN, CDR2 SVGIG (reference sequence). The CDR3 here is CAWSKTGGMNTGELFF. CDR3 nucleotide sequence: TGTGCCTGGAGTAAAACAGGGGGGATGAACACCGGGGAGCTGTTTTTT.